This T cell receptor (beta chain) was captured in a study of blood T cell repertoires in COVID-19. Across the whole study: There were acute and convalescent COVID-19 samples, and they came from the United States, Italy and Spain. T cells, B-cell-depleted T cells, or PBMCs provided the cDNA or gDNA that served as material.

The germline V gene has CDR1 MNHNS and CDR2 SASEGT. Trimming cost V 0 bases and J 3 bases, with 8 bases left between them. This CDR3 region has 15 residues. The table came from immunoSEQ multiplex PCR; TCRdb's copy has only in-frame clones and leaves some out. The table shows 120,000 to 150,000 clones, with around 85% occurring only once. Sample: peripheral blood. The rearrangement links TRBV6-1 to TRBJ1-4, with D possibly matching TRBD1 (5 bases). The receptor was derived from a middle-aged woman with active or convalescent COVID-19. CDR3 protein: CASSEARGANEKLFF. DNA for the CDR3: TGTGCCAGCAGTGAAGCGCGGGGCGCTAATGAAAAACTGTTTTTT.